This T cell receptor beta chain was sequenced during a study of OX40 agonist ivuxolimab in advanced cancers. As for the study in general: Patients were treated with intravenous ivuxolimab, dosed at 0.01 to 10 mg/kg and infused every 2 weeks. The study reported partial responses in three patients: one hepatocellular carcinoma, two cutaneous melanoma.

Per the germline V gene, CDR1 is MDHEN and CDR2 is SYDVKM. The ends were cut back, 2 bases at V and 5 bases at J, with 19 bases in the middle. The CDR3 spans 17 residues. Assay: immunoSEQ multiplex PCR; the TCRdb copy retains only in-frame clones and omits some. The table has 90,000 to 95,000 clones, 70% to 90% seen once. Study-level findings and limits: On average, CD8+ T cells showed a greater number of expanded clones than CD4+.

Concerning this clone itself: The antigen remains undetermined.

The chain couples TRBV28 to TRBJ1-5; D not certain. This receptor was obtained from an adult with an advanced solid tumor such as melanoma, head and neck, liver or kidney cancer. The source was CD4+ or CD8+ T cells sorted from blood, collected in a trial of the OX40 agonist ivuxolimab. The chain's CDR3 is CASSLRSGLGSDQPQHF. Written as DNA, the CDR3 is TGTGCCAGCAGTTTAAGATCTGGGTTGGGGTCGGATCAGCCCCAGCATTTT.